This T cell receptor (beta chain) was documented in a study of T cell clonotyping in hematopoietic cell transplantation. Broader study findings: Higher Inverse Simpson Index values in graft donor and pretransplant recipient predicted broader posttransplant TCR diversity. Pathologically expanded recipient clonotypes increased progressively from day 30 to day 180 as diversity fell.

Specified time point: recipient sample about 28 days before transplant, after cytoreduction. Blood collection times were about day -28 and days 30, 100, 180 posttransplant. Profiled with immunoSEQ multiplex PCR; TCRdb holds only in-frame clones, not every one. The data show 25,000 to 30,000 clones, with 82% seen just once and around 1.8% held by the top ten. The trim removed 6 bases at V and 8 bases at J, leaving 9 bases unmatched. The V gene's germline CDR1 is LGHNA and CDR2 YNFKEQ. There are 15 residues in the CDR3. In the case of this clone: What it recognizes is unknown.

The chain combines TRBV4-2 with TRBJ2-1, with 11 bases matching TRBD1. The TCR was taken from a man aged 35 to 55 with acute myeloid leukemia. Some clones in this sample may be carry-over from other donors' samples. The sequenced sample was peripheral blood mononuclear cells, obtained before stem cell transplant. The DNA of the CDR3 is TGTGCCAGCAGGCACGGGACAGGGGGACGCGATGAGCAGTTCTTC. Translating it yields CASRHGTGGRDEQFF.